This record concerns one TCR beta chain sequence. The entry originates in a study of blood T cell repertoires in COVID-19. Study background: Sources were T cells, B-cell-depleted T cells, or PBMCs; the material itself was cDNA or gDNA.

Recruitment covered over 20 US areas and drew participants whose ages spanned roughly 18 to 90 years. Participants reported their clinical history, and cohort assignment relied on those reports. With V trimmed by 9 bases and J by 11 bases, 6 bases remained unmatched. The CDR3 is made up of 10 amino acids. Germline CDR1 and CDR2: SNHLY and FYNNEI. In the original workflow: Estimated nucleated cell counts came from reference gene primer amplification. TCRdb's table, derived via immunoSEQ multiplex PCR, lists solely in-frame clones and lacks some. That table supplies the V and J calls and clone size; D and trimming were determined from the DNA. This sample carries 180,000 or so clones, about 90% of them seen once, and the ten largest clones take around 1.2%.

The receptor was isolated from a human donor with acute COVID-19. The donor label of this sample is uncertain. The chain combines TRBV2 with TRBJ1-1, with TRBD1 matching over 7 bases. The sequencing sample was made of PBMCs or T cells enriched from blood (not recorded which). This CDR3 reads CARTGAGAFF. The DNA for the CDR3 is TGTGCCAGAACAGGGGCAGGGGCTTTCTTT.